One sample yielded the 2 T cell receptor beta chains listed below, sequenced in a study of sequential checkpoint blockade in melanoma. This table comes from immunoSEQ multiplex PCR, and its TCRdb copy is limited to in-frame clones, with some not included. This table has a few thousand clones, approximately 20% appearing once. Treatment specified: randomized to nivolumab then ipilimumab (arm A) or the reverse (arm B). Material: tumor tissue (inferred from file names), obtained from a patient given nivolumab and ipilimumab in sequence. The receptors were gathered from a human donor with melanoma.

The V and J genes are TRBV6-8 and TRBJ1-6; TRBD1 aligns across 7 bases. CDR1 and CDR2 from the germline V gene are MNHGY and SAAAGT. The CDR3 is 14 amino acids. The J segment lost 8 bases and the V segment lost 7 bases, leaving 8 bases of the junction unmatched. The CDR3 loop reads CASIPTGPYSPLHF. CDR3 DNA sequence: TGTGCCAGCATCCCGACAGGGCCTTATTCACCCCTCCACTTT.

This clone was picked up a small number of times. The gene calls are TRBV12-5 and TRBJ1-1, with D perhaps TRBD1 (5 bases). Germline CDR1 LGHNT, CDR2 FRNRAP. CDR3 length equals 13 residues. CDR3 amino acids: CASARQPNTEAFF. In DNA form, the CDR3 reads TGTGCCAGCGCGCGACAGCCGAACACTGAAGCTTTCTTT.